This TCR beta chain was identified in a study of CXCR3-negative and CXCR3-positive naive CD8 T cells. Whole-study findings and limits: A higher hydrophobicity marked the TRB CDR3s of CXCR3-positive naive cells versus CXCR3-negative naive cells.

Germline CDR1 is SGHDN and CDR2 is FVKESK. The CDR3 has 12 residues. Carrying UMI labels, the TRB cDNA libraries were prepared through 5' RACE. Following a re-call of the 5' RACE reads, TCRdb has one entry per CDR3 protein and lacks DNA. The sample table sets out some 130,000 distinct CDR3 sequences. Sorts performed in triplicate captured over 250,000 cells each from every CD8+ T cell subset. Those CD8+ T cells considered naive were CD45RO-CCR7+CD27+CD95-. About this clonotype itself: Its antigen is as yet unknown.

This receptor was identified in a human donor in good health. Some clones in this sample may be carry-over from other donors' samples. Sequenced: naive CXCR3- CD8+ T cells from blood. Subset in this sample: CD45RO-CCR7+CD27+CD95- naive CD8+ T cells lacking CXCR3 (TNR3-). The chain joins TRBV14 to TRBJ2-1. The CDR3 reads CASSQERVGQFF.